This T cell receptor beta chain was captured by sequencing in a study of T cell responses to AZD1222 COVID-19 vaccine. Some clones are missing from TCRdb's copy, which holds only in-frame ones; the method was immunoSEQ multiplex PCR. This table has 150,000 or so clones, 85% to 90% appearing once. Notes on this clone: Its antigen is not known.

Study findings and constraints: White British donors predominated, females outnumbered males, and clonal diversity was possibly underestimated.

Trimming cost V 4 bases and J 6 bases, with 14 bases left between them. Germline-derived CDR1 and CDR2 are GTSNPN and SVGIG (reference sequence). The CDR3 covers 13 residues. Material: peripheral blood, obtained on day 0 of AZD1222 vaccination. The clonotype comes from an adult in good health. J is TRBJ2-3 and V is TRBV30; TRBD1 or TRBD2 may be the D gene (6 bases each). The CDR3 DNA sequence: TGTGCCTGGAATCCGGGGGCGGGGGATACGCAGTATTTT. It specifies CAWNPGAGDTQYF.